The following is a T cell receptor (beta chain) sequence with its context. The antigen remains unidentified. The data belong to a study of PD-1 blockade in classical Hodgkin lymphoma. Profiling relied on immunoSEQ multiplex PCR, and the TCRdb table lists in-frame clones only, not all of them. The table lists 15,000 to 20,000 clones, roughly 77% of them singletons. V shed 1 base and J shed 0 bases, with 6 bases lying between them. Germline-derived CDR1 and CDR2 are KGHSH and LQKENI. There are 15 residues in the CDR3. The patients all showed relapse after autologous stem cell transplantation, while their brentuximab vedotin exposure varied. Progressive disease, partial response or complete response was each patient's best response. General study points: Baseline diversity was lower in partial responders and progressors than complete responders. TCR diversity rose significantly by C4D1 in CD4+ but not CD8+ cells. Why repertoires differed is undefined; disease activity or prior therapy possibly contributed.

This receptor was obtained from a human donor with classical Hodgkin lymphoma. The rearrangement joins TRBV18 to TRBJ2-2; no clear D. The material was peripheral blood mononuclear cells (PBMCs), obtained before the second cycle of nivolumab. CDR3 loop: CASSPLYSNTGELFF. The CDR3 DNA sequence: TGTGCCAGCTCACCACTCTATTCGAACACCGGGGAGCTGTTTTTT. Combining the CDR3 with reference TRBV18 and TRBJ2-2 gives the whole variable domain NAGVMQNPRHLVRRRGQEARLRCSPMKGHSHVYWYRQLPEEGLKFMVYLQKENIIDESGMPKERFSAEFPKEGPSILRIQQVVRGDSAAYFCASSPLYSNTGELFFGEGSRLTVL.